These 18 T cell receptor beta chains share one sample of origin, sequenced in a study of blood T cell repertoires in COVID-19. Profiled with immunoSEQ multiplex PCR; TCRdb holds only in-frame clones, not every one. The sample includes 210,000 or so clones, about 86% of them seen just once. The sample comprised peripheral blood. Receptor source: a middle-aged man with active or convalescent COVID-19.

The sample holds a few counts of this clone. The chain combines TRBV6-2 or TRBV6-3 with TRBJ2-7, with 9 bases identical to TRBD1. The V gene's germline CDR1 is MNHEY and CDR2 SVGEGT. V lost 5 bases, J lost 4 bases, and 12 bases stayed unmatched. This CDR3 has 16 residues. The CDR3 region is CASSQPGQGAQYEQYF. The CDR3 DNA follows: TGTGCCAGCAGTCAGCCGGGACAGGGTGCCCAATACGAGCAGTACTTC.

The chain links TRBV5-5 to TRBJ1-1; TRBD1 is a possible D gene (5 bases). The CDR3 sequence is 13 residues long. Between the trimmed V and J ends, which lost 0 bases and 5 bases, there was a span of 8 bases. Germline CDR1 is SGHKS and CDR2 is YYEKEE (reference sequence). CDR3 loop: CASSLGGGTEAFF. CDR3 in DNA: TGTGCCAGCAGCTTGGGCGGGGGGACTGAAGCTTTCTTT.

This sequence joins TRBV5-1 and TRBJ2-7; 10 positions match TRBD1. Germline values: CDR1 SGHRS, CDR2 YFSETQ. The CDR3 covers 15 residues. V lost 2 bases, J lost 3 bases, and 5 bases stayed unmatched. The CDR3 protein is CASSLTGQGFYEQYF. The DNA of the CDR3 is TGCGCCAGCAGCTTAACGGGACAGGGGTTCTACGAGCAGTACTTC. The full variable domain, its missing parts supplied by reference TRBV5-1 and TRBJ2-7, is KAGVTQTPRYLIKTRGQQVTLSCSPISGHRSVSWYQQTPGQGLQFLFEYFSETQRNKGNFPGRFSGRQFSNSRSEMNVSTLELGDSALYLCASSLTGQGFYEQYFGPGTRLTVT.

The chain uses TRBV7-8 and TRBJ1-6; D possibly corresponds to TRBD1 (6 bases). CDR1 is SGHVS, CDR2 FQNEAQ, per germline. The CDR3 has 18 amino acids. Trimming left V 0 bases short and J 4 bases short, with 16 bases between. The CDR3 coding sequence is TGTGCCAGCAGCTTAGCCCCCCCACAGGGTCATTATAATTCACCCCTCCACTTT. Its protein is CASSLAPPQGHYNSPLHF.

The rearrangement uses TRBV3-1 (or the pseudogene TRBV3-2) and TRBJ2-1; TRBD1 aligns across 11 bases. Germline trimming cut 4 bases from V and 8 bases from J; bases unmatched to any gene: 7. CDR3 size: 15 residues. Germline assignment: CDR1 LGHDT and CDR2 YNNKEL (reference sequence). The CDR3 nucleotides are TGTGCCAGCAGCCCGGGACAGGGGGATTTGGATGAGCAGTTCTTC. It encodes CASSPGQGDLDEQFF.

The J gene is TRBJ1-1, the V gene TRBV28, with D possibly matching TRBD1 (6 bases). Trimming pared 6 bases from V and 4 bases from J, leaving 15 bases between. Germline CDR1 reads MDHEN; CDR2 reads SYDVKM. The CDR3 has 14 residues. CDR3 protein: CASSPGGGGTEAFF. CDR3 DNA sequence: TGTGCCAGCAGCCCGGGGGGGGGCGGCACTGAAGCTTTCTTT.

This clone was detected only once. V usage is TRBV6-6 and J usage is TRBJ1-2; possible D gene TRBD1, 6 bases. Germline values: CDR1 MNHNY, CDR2 SVGAGI (reference sequence). This CDR3 is 11 amino acids long. V lost 5 bases and J lost 10, with 11 bases in between. This CDR3 reads CASSTRDTYTF. The CDR3 region has the DNA TGTGCCAGCAGTACACGGGACACCTACACCTTC.

The chain employs TRBV27 and TRBJ2-7; 8 nucleotides agree with TRBD1. From germline, CDR1 is MNHEY and CDR2 SMNVEV (reference sequence). The length of the CDR3 is 14 residues. The V gene end was trimmed by 6 bases and the J gene end by 3 bases; junction bases not matched to a gene: 7. The CDR3 is CASRRGQGVYEQYF. The CDR3 DNA sequence: TGTGCCAGCAGACGCGGACAGGGCGTCTACGAGCAGTACTTC.

The chain uses TRBV7-9 and TRBJ2-3; a weak D match, TRBD1 (7 bases). This CDR3 is 14 amino acids long. V lost 4 bases and J 5 bases, leaving 13 bases between the germline ends. In germline, CDR1 is SEHNR, CDR2 FQNEAQ (reference sequence). Here the CDR3 DNA reads TGTGCCAGCAGCTCAAGGGGGCGGGGAGATACGCAGTATTTT. Protein product: CASSSRGRGDTQYF.

The genes are TRBV19 and TRBJ2-1; D may be TRBD2 (6 bases). CDR3 length equals 14 residues. Germline CDR1 LNHDA, CDR2 SQIVND (reference sequence). Trimming cost V 8 bases and J 2 bases, with 13 bases left between them. The CDR3 region is CASDPGATYNEQFF. CDR3 DNA sequence: TGTGCCAGTGATCCGGGAGCCACCTACAATGAGCAGTTCTTC.

The rearrangement uses TRBV19 and TRBJ2-1, with D possibly TRBD1 on 5 matching bases. The CDR3 loop spans 16 amino acids. The V end lost 5 bases, the J end lost 0 bases, and 14 bases lay between the germline ends. Germline CDR1 is LNHDA and CDR2 is SQIVND (reference sequence). The CDR3 protein is CASSPDRDPSYNEQFF. As DNA, the CDR3 is TGTGCCAGTAGTCCCGACAGAGACCCCTCCTACAATGAGCAGTTCTTC.

V gene TRBV7-9 combines with J gene TRBJ2-2, with a weak D call TRBD2 (5 bases). Deletions cut 3 bases from V and 1 base from J, with 9 bases between. The CDR3 totals 15 residues. Germline V gene lookup returns CDR1 SEHNR and CDR2 FQNEAQ (reference sequence). DNA for the CDR3: TGTGCCAGCAGCTTCGGCCGGGGGAACACCGGGGAGCTGTTTTTT. Translated: CASSFGRGNTGELFF.

This sequence joins TRBV5-4 and TRBJ1-4, with no clear D. The CDR3 contains 15 residues. Trimming shortened V by 3 bases and J by 8 bases, and 17 bases separated the two germline ends. Germline-derived CDR1 and CDR2 are SGHNT and YYREEE (reference sequence). The DNA for the CDR3 is TGTGCCAGCAGCTCTGGGGAGAAGGCTGGGGAAAAACTGTTTTTT. It is translated as CASSSGEKAGEKLFF.

The chain recombines TRBV4-3 with TRBJ1-2, with TRBD1 as a possible D gene (6 bases). V was pared by 2 bases and J by 2 bases, with 9 bases between. Per the germline V gene, CDR1 is LGHNA and CDR2 is YSLEER. The CDR3 is made up of 14 amino acids. For the CDR3, the DNA is TGCGCCAGCAGCCAACTAACAGGGAACTATGGCTACACCTTC. Translation: CASSQLTGNYGYTF.

This chain joins TRBV6-2 or TRBV6-3 and TRBJ1-4; the D is unclear. The V gene's germline CDR1 is MNHEY and CDR2 SVGEGT. The CDR3 loop spans 14 amino acids. V gave up 0 bases and J gave up 8 bases, with 10 bases separating them. This CDR3 reads CASSYSNSGEKLFF. DNA for the CDR3: TGTGCCAGCAGTTACTCGAATAGCGGCGAAAAACTGTTTTTT.

This clone was picked up a small number of times. The V call is TRBV19, the J call TRBJ2-1; 9 bases match TRBD2. The germline CDR1 and CDR2 sequences are LNHDA and SQIVND (reference sequence). This CDR3 has 16 amino acids. Trimming at V came to 4 bases and at J to 0 bases, leaving 4 bases not matched to a gene. The CDR3 here is CASSRSSGTSYNEQFF. CDR3 DNA sequence: TGTGCCAGTAGTAGGTCTAGCGGGACCTCCTACAATGAGCAGTTCTTC.

The genes are TRBV5-1 and TRBJ2-3; 13 nucleotides agree with TRBD2. Germline V gene lookup returns CDR1 SGHRS and CDR2 YFSETQ. V lost 5 bases, J lost 4 bases, and 1 base stayed unmatched. The CDR3 spans 14 residues. For the CDR3, the DNA is TGCGCCAGCAGGACTAGCGGGAGGTCAGATACGCAGTATTTT. Its protein product is CASRTSGRSDTQYF.

The rearrangement links TRBV10-3 to TRBJ1-5; maybe TRBD1 (5 bases). Germline CDR1 ENHRY, CDR2 SYGVKD. CDR3 length: 14 amino acids. Trimming stripped 4 bases from V and 2 bases from J, with 9 bases between. The CDR3 region is CAISGGVRNQPQHF. The CDR3, as DNA: TGTGCCATCAGTGGGGGGGTTCGCAATCAGCCCCAGCATTTT.